Included here is one TCR beta chain sequence, with context. Its antigen is not known. The data belong to a study of OX40 agonist ivuxolimab in advanced cancers. For the study at large: Head and neck, renal cell, melanoma or hepatocellular carcinoma were the cancers that dose-escalation patients had.

TCRdb's table, derived via immunoSEQ multiplex PCR, lists solely in-frame clones and lacks some. The sample carries about 82,000 clones, approximately 82% recorded once. Findings and limits, study-wide: Normalized T-cell clonal expansion was also low in a subset of nonresponders.

The CDR3 consists of 14 residues. Germline V lookup: CDR1 MNHNY, CDR2 SVGAGI (reference sequence). The germline V and J ends were trimmed by 2 bases and 8 bases, with 16 bases remaining between them. The source material was CD4+ or CD8+ T cells sorted from blood, sampled in a trial of the OX40 agonist ivuxolimab. V and J are TRBV6-6 and TRBJ2-7, with D perhaps TRBD1 (5 bases). The origin of this receptor is an adult with an advanced solid tumor such as melanoma, head and neck, liver or kidney cancer. The CDR3 spells CASSYGPAGKQQYF. CDR3 DNA sequence: TGTGCCAGCAGTTACGGGCCCGCAGGGAAGCAGCAGTACTTC.